The 13 T cell receptor beta chains given below trace back to one sample, sequenced in a study of shared clonotypes between healthy human individuals. Naive CD8 isolation took CD45RO-negative cells positively selected for CCR7 and excluded terminally differentiated effector memory CD45RA+ cells. The protocol was immunoSEQ multiplex PCR, while the TCRdb copy is restricted to in-frame clones and leaves out a portion. Among around 640,000 clones listed, 95% to 97% were seen once. Sequencing used naive CD8+ T cells sorted from blood. The receptors stem from a woman aged 25-40 years in good health.

The V and J genes are TRBV16 and TRBJ1-1; perhaps TRBD1 as D (5 bases). Germline CDR1 reads KGHSY; CDR2 reads FQNENV. There are 13 residues in the CDR3. V lost 1 base and J lost 8, with 11 bases in between. This chain's CDR3 is CASSQFREAEAFF. CDR3 bases: TGTGCCAGCAGCCAATTCAGGGAAGCGGAAGCTTTCTTT.

Only one count was recorded for this clone. This rearrangement joins TRBV27 to TRBJ2-3; 12 nucleotides agree with TRBD2. Germline V gene data show CDR1 as MNHEY and CDR2 as SMNVEV (reference sequence). The trim removed 6 bases at V and 6 bases at J, leaving 19 bases unmatched. The CDR3 is made up of 19 amino acids. The DNA of the CDR3 is TGTGCCAGCAGCGTGGGACTAGCGGGCGCCATCGAGGTATACGATACGCAGTATTTT. This codes for CASSVGLAGAIEVYDTQYF.

This rearrangement joins TRBV2 to TRBJ1-2, with TRBD1 matching over 10 bases. The CDR3 is 15 amino acids. The germline CDR1 and CDR2 sequences are SNHLY and FYNNEI. Trimming at V came to 11 bases and at J to 6 bases, leaving 15 bases not matched to a gene. In nucleotides, the CDR3 is TGTGCCGGCCTGCATTCGCCCGGGACAGGGGATGGCTACACCTTC. Protein: CAGLHSPGTGDGYTF.

The chain employs TRBV4-1 and TRBJ2-3, with D perhaps matching TRBD2 (5 bases). CDR3 length: 17 amino acids. Germline CDR1 is MGHRA and CDR2 is YSYEKL. Trimming took 1 base from V and 0 from J, leaving 14 bases between them. The CDR3: CASSQVERWGSTDTQYF. As DNA, the CDR3 is TGCGCCAGCAGCCAAGTAGAGCGGTGGGGAAGCACAGATACGCAGTATTTT.

V gene TRBV7-7 combines with J gene TRBJ2-7; 14 positions match TRBD2. This CDR3 spans 17 amino acids. With 5 bases clipped from V and 6 bases from J, the junction kept 12 bases outside the gene matches. Germline CDR1 reads SSHAT; CDR2 reads FNYEAQ (reference sequence). This CDR3 reads CASSPTSGRAAAGEQYF. In nucleotides, the CDR3 is TGTGCCAGCAGCCCGACTAGCGGGAGGGCCGCCGCTGGCGAGCAGTACTTC.

The V and J genes are TRBV4-1 and TRBJ1-1; D gene ambiguous. Between the trimmed V and J ends, which lost 3 bases and 3 bases, there was a span of 11 bases. This CDR3 comprises 14 residues. Germline V gives CDR1 MGHRA, CDR2 YSYEKL. DNA of the CDR3: TGCGCCAGCAGCCATTCCGCCGGGGACACTGAAGCTTTCTTT. Residues: CASSHSAGDTEAFF.

In nucleotides, the CDR3 is TGTGCCTGGAGTGTAGGACTAGCGGGTAGCTACGAGCAGTACTTC. Amino acids: CAWSVGLAGSYEQYF. The rearrangement uses TRBV30 and TRBJ2-7; 11 positions match TRBD2. Looked up from germline, CDR1 is GTSNPN and CDR2 is SVGIG (reference sequence). V lost 0 bases, J lost 3 bases, and 4 bases stayed unmatched. This CDR3 comprises 15 residues. The full variable domain, with the rest looked up from reference TRBV30 and TRBJ2-7, is SQTIHQWPATLVQPVGSPLSLECTVEGTSNPNLYWYRQAAGRGLQLLFYSVGIGQISSEVPQNLSASRPQDRQFILSSKKLLLSDSGFYLCAWSVGLAGSYEQYFGPGTRLTVT.

The rearrangement links TRBV6-1 to TRBJ2-5; D ambiguous. The DNA end lines up better with TRBJ2-7; the J call may be wrong. The CDR3 has 15 amino acids. Looked up from germline, CDR1 is MNHNS and CDR2 is SASEGT. This CDR3 is CASSEAAYSSYEQYF. Written as DNA, the CDR3 is TGTGCCAGCAGTGAAGCAGCATACAGCTCCTACGAGCAGTACTTC.

The chain has TRBV12-5 and TRBJ2-1; tentative D call: TRBD1 (6 bases). CDR3 length: 15 residues. Deletions cut 3 bases from V and 4 bases from J, with 13 bases between. Germline V gene lookup returns CDR1 LGHNT and CDR2 FRNRAP. This CDR3 is CASGLSTGSYNEQFF. The CDR3 DNA follows: TGTGCTAGTGGTTTATCGACAGGTTCTTACAATGAGCAGTTCTTC. The entire variable domain, with the rest obtained from reference TRBV12-5 and TRBJ2-1, is as follows: DARVTQTPRHKVTEMGQEVTMRCQPILGHNTVFWYRQTMMQGLELLAYFRNRAPLDDSGMPKDRFSAEMPDATLATLKIQPSEPRDSAVYFCASGLSTGSYNEQFFGPGTRLTVL.

The table lists this clone with a count of one. J is TRBJ2-2 and V is TRBV6-1; D gene ambiguous. Germline V gene data show CDR1 as MNHNS and CDR2 as SASEGT. There are 11 residues in the CDR3. The V and J ends lost 4 bases and 4 bases respectively, with 1 base between them. The CDR3 nucleotides read TGTGCCAGCAGTGCCACCGGGGAGCTGTTTTTT. Translation gives CASSATGELFF.

The chain recombines TRBV7-8 with TRBJ2-2, with a possible D match to TRBD1 (6 bases). Germline-derived CDR1 and CDR2 are SGHVS and FQNEAQ. V lost 2 bases and J 2 bases, leaving 9 bases between the germline ends. This CDR3 is built from 15 residues. CDR3 in amino acids: CASSLRTENTGELFF. The CDR3 DNA follows: TGTGCCAGCAGCTTAAGGACAGAAAACACCGGGGAGCTGTTTTTT.

J is TRBJ1-5 and V is TRBV19; 9 positions match TRBD1. Germline V CDR1 and CDR2: LNHDA, SQIVND (reference sequence). This CDR3 spans 16 amino acids. The ends lost 3 bases at V and 8 bases at J; junction bases unmatched: 11. The CDR3 sequence is CASSISSNRGREPQHF. The CDR3 bases are TGTGCCAGTAGTATCTCCTCGAACAGGGGGCGCGAGCCCCAGCATTTT.

This clone was counted once. The rearrangement links TRBV19 to TRBJ2-1, with TRBD2 identical over 12 bases. The CDR3 is 14 residues long. The ends lost 5 bases at V and 10 bases at J; junction bases unmatched: 6. Germline loops: CDR1 LNHDA, CDR2 SQIVND (reference sequence). CDR3 nucleotides: TGTGCCAGTAGTTGGCGACTAGCGGGAGAAGAGCAGTTCTTC. Translated: CASSWRLAGEEQFF. Variable domain in full (rest from reference TRBV19 and TRBJ2-1): DGGITQSPKYLFRKEGQNVTLSCEQNLNHDAMYWYRQDPGQGLRLIYYSQIVNDFQKGDIAEGYSVSREKKESFPLTVTSAQKNPTAFYLCASSWRLAGEEQFFGPGTRLTVL.